The 8 T cell receptor beta chains below come from one sample, sequenced in a study of cytomegalovirus exposure and HLA in healthy donors. Vbeta (60) and Jbeta (13) primers were used in the PCR. Profiling relied on immunoSEQ multiplex PCR, and the TCRdb table lists in-frame clones only, not all of them. This table holds 85,000 to 110,000 clones, about 77% found once. The sequenced material came from PBMCs. These TCRs come from a woman under 30 in good health and CMV-seropositive.

V usage is TRBV2 and J usage is TRBJ1-2; D possibly corresponds to TRBD1 (6 bases). CDR3 length: 15 amino acids. V was trimmed by 8 bases and J by 0 bases, leaving 16 bases between them. In germline, CDR1 is SNHLY, CDR2 FYNNEI. The CDR3 coding sequence is TGTGCCAGCGGACAGACTCACCTCTCTAACTATGGCTACACCTTC. Amino acid sequence: CASGQTHLSNYGYTF.

V is TRBV7-2 and J is TRBJ2-5, with 10 bases matching TRBD2. Looked up from germline, CDR1 is SGHTA and CDR2 is FQGNSA. The CDR3 totals 16 residues. With V trimmed by 0 bases and J by 5 bases, 6 bases remained unmatched. The CDR3 coding sequence is TGTGCCAGCAGCTTAGCGGTAGCGGGGGGTGTCGAGACCCAGTACTTC. Translating gives CASSLAVAGGVETQYF.

The V and J genes are TRBV11-3 and TRBJ1-1; D might be TRBD1 (5 bases). This CDR3 region has 15 residues. The germline V and J ends were trimmed by 2 bases and 0 bases, with 10 bases remaining between them. The germline V gene encodes CDR1 SGHNT and CDR2 YENEEA. CDR3 DNA sequence: TGTGCCAGCAGCTTAAACGGGGGTCTGAACACTGAAGCTTTCTTT. Translation gives CASSLNGGLNTEAFF.

V gene TRBV6-1 combines with J gene TRBJ2-2; 9 nucleotides align to TRBD1. The CDR3 is made up of 13 amino acids. Germline V lookup: CDR1 MNHNS, CDR2 SASEGT. V shed 9 bases and J 8 bases; nucleotides not matched to a gene: 7. DNA of the CDR3: TGTGCCAGTGACAGGGGGTATGAAGGGGAGCTGTTTTTT. Translated, it gives CASDRGYEGELFF.

V gene TRBV28 combines with J gene TRBJ2-5; D is perhaps TRBD1 (5 bases). The CDR3 sequence is 13 residues long. The V and J ends lost 2 bases and 5 bases respectively, with 9 bases between them. From germline, CDR1 is MDHEN and CDR2 SYDVKM. The CDR3 DNA reads TGTGCCAGCAGTTTAGGGGCCCTCGAGACCCAGTACTTC. As protein: CASSLGALETQYF.

The V gene is TRBV4-1, the J gene TRBJ2-7; D gene unclear. CDR3 length equals 15 residues. The V end was cut by 0 bases, the J end by 4 bases, with 13 bases between. Germline V gene data show CDR1 as MGHRA and CDR2 as YSYEKL. In DNA, the CDR3 is TGCGCCAGCAGCCAAGAATATCCAGGAATATACGAGCAGTACTTC. Residues: CASSQEYPGIYEQYF.

The rearrangement joins TRBV6-4 to TRBJ1-6, with TRBD1 matching 7 bases. The CDR3 runs 14 residues. Per germline, CDR1 MRHNA and CDR2 SNTAGT. V lost 0 bases to trimming and J lost 10 bases; unmatched junction nucleotides: 3. CDR3 DNA sequence: TGTGCCAGCAGTGACTCGTCAGGGGGGTCACCCCTCCACTTT. Residues: CASSDSSGGSPLHF.

CDR3 coding DNA: TGTGCCAGCAGCTCCCGACATGGGACAGGGGCTCCCCAAGAGACCCAGTACTTC. Translation gives CASSSRHGTGAPQETQYF. This chain connects TRBV7-6 to TRBJ2-5, with TRBD1 matching 10 bases. The CDR3 runs 18 residues. The V segment lost 4 bases and the J segment 1 base; nucleotides outside the gene matches: 12. Looked up from germline, CDR1 is SGHVS and CDR2 is FNYEAQ.